Listed here are 18 T cell receptor beta chains from one sample, sequenced in a study of PD-1 blockade in classical Hodgkin lymphoma. Time point defined: newly diagnosed, previously untreated cHL patient sample. It was by magnetic negative selection that CD4+ T cells were purified from thawed PBMCs. Here immunoSEQ multiplex PCR was the method, and the copy in TCRdb shows in-frame clones only, minus some. The top ten hold about 0.25% of the sample, which has fewer than 25,000 clones, about 91% seen once. What was sequenced was CD4+ T cells from blood. These receptor sequences come from a human donor with classical Hodgkin lymphoma.

The rearrangement links TRBV11-3 to TRBJ2-1; TRBD1 aligns across 10 bases. CDR3 length: 16 amino acids. Germline assignment: CDR1 SGHNT and CDR2 YENEEA. Trimming took 5 bases from V and 3 from J; bases not matched to a gene: 7. The CDR3 nucleotides read TGTGCCAGCAGCAAGCGGACAGGGGGTATCTACAATGAGCAGTTCTTC. This gives the protein CASSKRTGGIYNEQFF.

This chain joins TRBV7-9 and TRBJ1-1, with D perhaps TRBD1 (5 bases). Germline V lookup: CDR1 SEHNR, CDR2 FQNEAQ (reference sequence). The CDR3 runs 14 residues. The V end lost 5 bases, the J end lost 1 base, and 11 bases lay between the germline ends. As DNA, the CDR3 is TGTGCCAGCAGCCCCGACAGCCGGAACACTGAAGCTTTCTTT. It specifies CASSPDSRNTEAFF.

The chain has TRBV19 and TRBJ1-5, with D maybe TRBD1 (6 bases). The V end lost 5 bases, the J end lost 2 bases, and 16 bases lay between the germline ends. This CDR3 is 16 amino acids long. CDR1 is LNHDA and CDR2 is SQIVND in the germline V gene (reference sequence). The CDR3 loop reads CASSFLGRGRNQPQHF. In nucleotides, the CDR3 is TGTGCCAGTAGTTTCCTTGGGCGGGGGCGCAATCAGCCCCAGCATTTT. The variable domain in full, with the rest retrieved from reference TRBV19 and TRBJ1-5, is DGGITQSPKYLFRKEGQNVTLSCEQNLNHDAMYWYRQDPGQGLRLIYYSQIVNDFQKGDIAEGYSVSREKKESFPLTVTSAQKNPTAFYLCASSFLGRGRNQPQHFGDGTRLSIL.

This clone came up a few times. This chain uses TRBV5-4 with TRBJ1-3, with 7 bases fitting TRBD1. CDR1 and CDR2 (germline): SGHNT, YYREEE (reference sequence). V lost 3 bases, J lost 0 bases, and 6 bases stayed unmatched. The CDR3 contains 16 residues. DNA for the CDR3: TGTGCCAGCAGCTCGGGGGGACAGCGCTCTGGAAACACCATATATTTT. Translated, it gives CASSSGGQRSGNTIYF.

The rearrangement joins TRBV27 to TRBJ2-1; either TRBD1 or TRBD2 may supply D (5 bases each). Germline-derived CDR1 and CDR2 are MNHEY and SMNVEV (reference sequence). This CDR3 comprises 15 residues. The V end lost 6 bases, the J end lost 5 bases, and 17 bases lay between the germline ends. CDR3 coding DNA: TGTGCCAGCAGCCCCATTGGGACGAGTAACAATGAGCAGTTCTTC. It yields the protein CASSPIGTSNNEQFF.

The gene calls are TRBV2 and TRBJ2-7, with D perhaps TRBD1 or TRBD2 (6 bases each). The germline V gene encodes CDR1 SNHLY and CDR2 FYNNEI. This CDR3 comprises 15 residues. V shed 6 bases and J shed 3 bases, with 18 bases lying between them. CDR3 bases: TGTGCCAGCAGGGCGTCCAGGGGAGGATTCTACGAGCAGTACTTC. This codes for CASRASRGGFYEQYF.

The gene calls are TRBV7-2 and TRBJ2-7; no firm D call. The V end was cut by 1 base, the J end by 5 bases, with 18 bases between. Germline CDR1 reads SGHTA; CDR2 reads FQGNSA. This CDR3 region has 16 residues. The CDR3 DNA is TGTGCCAGCAGCTTAGTTGCAGGCCGGAGCCCCCACGAGCAGTACTTC. This translates into CASSLVAGRSPHEQYF.

The chain employs TRBV27 and TRBJ1-2; 11 bases line up with TRBD1. The CDR3 sequence is 14 residues long. Germline V gene lookup returns CDR1 MNHEY and CDR2 SMNVEV (reference sequence). Unmatched junction bases numbered 2, after V lost 1 base and J lost 7 bases. The CDR3 DNA reads as TGTGCCAGCAGTTTATATGGGACAGGGGGTGGCTACACCTTC. Its protein is CASSLYGTGGGYTF.

V gene TRBV30 combines with J gene TRBJ2-7, with 7 bases aligning to TRBD2. After removal of 5 bases from V and 0 bases from J, the junction contained 7 bases not matched to a gene. Germline CDR1 GTSNPN, CDR2 SVGIG (reference sequence). CDR3 length: 14 residues. In nucleotides, the CDR3 is TGTGCCTGGGATAACGGGGGGACCTCCTACGAGCAGTACTTC. Protein product: CAWDNGGTSYEQYF.

This clone was seen more than once but under ten times. The chain couples TRBV10-3 to TRBJ1-2; D not resolved. Germline V CDR1 and CDR2: ENHRY, SYGVKD. The CDR3 is 12 amino acids. Trimming removed 4 bases from V and 7 bases from J, with 10 bases in between. The CDR3 DNA follows: TGTGCCATCAGTGCGGACTGGCGTGGCTACACCTTC. It codes for CAISADWRGYTF.

The chain combines TRBV27 with TRBJ2-7, with TRBD1 as a possible D gene (8 bases). CDR1 is MNHEY and CDR2 is SMNVEV in the germline V gene (reference sequence). The CDR3 consists of 14 residues. V was pared by 5 bases and J by 6 bases, with 17 bases between. The CDR3 here is CASSRGTGGGEQYF. The DNA for the CDR3 is TGTGCCAGCAGTCGGGGGACAGGCGGGGGCGAGCAGTACTTC.

This clone has only one observation. The rearrangement links TRBV21-1 to TRBJ2-2; TRBD2, the table's D call, lacks a check against the DNA. TRBV21-1 corresponds to a pseudogene. CDR3 length equals 22 residues. Here the CDR3 DNA reads TGTGCCAGCGAAGACGGTTCCTTACTAGCGGGAGGGCTCTCGGAGAACACCGGGGAGCTGTTTTTT. Translated: CASEDGSLLAGGLSENTGELFF.

This chain uses TRBV5-8 with TRBJ2-5; tentatively, D is TRBD1 or TRBD2 (5 bases each). TRBJ2-7 matches the DNA end more closely, so the J call is doubtful. The germline gives CDR1 SGHTS, CDR2 YDEGEE. This CDR3 is 14 amino acids long. CDR3 loop: CASSLGDLYGEQYF. The CDR3 nucleotides are TGTGCCAGCAGCTTGGGGGACCTGTATGGCGAGCAGTACTTC.

The gene calls are TRBV5-1 and TRBJ1-1, with TRBD1 matching over 7 bases. The V gene end was trimmed by 0 bases and the J gene end by 1 base; junction bases not matched to a gene: 9. The CDR3 is made up of 17 amino acids. CDR1 is SGHRS, CDR2 YFSETQ, per germline. CDR3 in amino acids: CASSLDLSGGTNTEAFF. The CDR3 DNA reads as TGCGCCAGCAGCTTGGATTTATCAGGGGGGACGAACACTGAAGCTTTCTTT.

As concerns this clone: Compared with germline, one end of the junction differs, possibly owing to a read error. The rearrangement links TRBV28 to TRBJ1-1; D gene unclear. The CDR3 spans 14 residues. Germline values: CDR1 MDHEN, CDR2 SYDVKM. This CDR3 reads CASSLAEEGRHPVF. DNA for the CDR3: TGTGCCAGCAGTTTGGCGGAGGAGGGAAGGCACCCTGTTTTT.

V and J are TRBV18 and TRBJ2-3; 8 bases are shared with TRBD2. Germline V gene sequence: CDR1 KGHSH, CDR2 LQKENI. This CDR3 spans 16 amino acids. V lost 3 bases to trimming and J lost 6 bases; unmatched junction nucleotides: 11. The chain's CDR3 is CASSPMPAGELDTQYF. The CDR3 DNA is TGTGCCAGCTCACCCATGCCAGCGGGAGAACTGGATACGCAGTATTTT.

The chain carries TRBV11-3 and TRBJ2-5; weak D call: TRBD1 (5 bases). V lost 5 bases and J 5 bases, leaving 12 bases between the germline ends. This CDR3 has 13 amino acids. Per germline, CDR1 SGHNT and CDR2 YENEEA. The CDR3 sequence: CASSRRGRETQYF. The DNA for the CDR3 is TGTGCCAGCAGCCGAAGGGGAAGGGAGACCCAGTACTTC.

The V and J genes are TRBV28 and TRBJ1-2; possibly TRBD1 for D (5 bases). This CDR3 spans 13 amino acids. Per the germline V gene, CDR1 is MDHEN and CDR2 is SYDVKM. V was cut by 6 bases and J by 8 bases, with 16 bases left in between. In nucleotides, the CDR3 is TGTGCCAGCAGCCCAAACAGGTCCAGAGGCTACACCTTC. Its protein is CASSPNRSRGYTF.